The T cell receptor beta chain described here comes from a study of T cell responses to AZD1222 COVID-19 vaccine. V gave up 4 bases and J gave up 8 bases; unmatched junction bases: 3. The CDR3 extends over 13 amino acids. Sequencing used immunoSEQ multiplex PCR; TCRdb keeps in-frame clones, though not all of them. Here the sample spans about 130,000 clones, about 87% being singletons. This sample comprised peripheral blood, obtained on day 0 of AZD1222 vaccination. This TCR was recovered from an adult in good health. The chain combines TRBV23-1 with TRBJ2-1, with 9 bases lining up with TRBD1. TRBV23-1 is an ORF for which the function is uncertain. The CDR3 region has the DNA TGCGCCAGCAGTCCCGGACAGGGGTATGAGCAGTTCTTC. Translated, it gives CASSPGQGYEQFF.